The T cell receptor beta chain described here comes from a study of blood T cells in healthy people across ages. A J-beta primer mix and a sample-barcoded 5' primer were used in a second PCR of about 7 to 12 cycles. TCRdb redid the calling of the 5' RACE reads with MiXCR, one entry per CDR3 protein. The sample consists of around 850,000 distinct CDR3 sequences, about 34% of them appearing once. This clonotype was counted a few times. Trimming removed 5 bases from V and 1 base from J; junction bases left unmatched: 13. Germline V gene lookup returns CDR1 SEHNR and CDR2 FQNEAQ (reference sequence). The CDR3 contains 20 residues.

The chain couples TRBV7-9 to TRBJ2-3; the match to TRBD2 covers 15 bases. The clonotype originates from a man aged 18 to 29 in good health. Sequenced material: blood. CDR3 nucleotide sequence: TGTGCCAGCAGCCACCCGAGGACTAGCGGGGGGGCGGAGGGCACAGATACGCAGTATTTT. Encoded protein: CASSHPRTSGGAEGTDTQYF.